The T cell receptor (beta chain) under discussion was sequenced for a study of tissue T cells after allogeneic stem cell transplantation. Germline CDR1 is KGHPV and CDR2 is FQNQEV (reference sequence). J was trimmed by 7 bases and V by 4 bases; bases with no gene match: 9. The CDR3 is made up of 15 amino acids. Data came from immunoSEQ multiplex PCR; TCRdb stores just in-frame clones and leaves some out. The top ten hold about 2.2% of the sample, which has approximately 7,900 clones, nearly 45% seen once. General study points: Motif-based clustering found tissue-specific repertoire signatures shared across patients, though few clones were shared. TCR repertoires tracked anatomic similarity, regardless of disease or transplant status. In patients and mice, blood and spleen missed much of tissue repertoire.

As for this clone: Antigen: not known. Gene names and germline match the mouse. The read falls 1 residue short of the CDR3 end, and the missing part is taken from the germline J gene.

Time point specified: mouse harvest day 7 after allogeneic transplant. The graft held 10^6 splenic CD5+ T cells and 10^7 T-cell-depleted bone marrow cells. The sequenced material came from skin. The chain has TRBV26 and TRBJ2-7, with 11 nucleotides matching TRBD2. This sequence was found in a female BALB/c mouse given C57BL/6 T cells with graft-versus-host disease after an allogeneic hematopoietic cell transplant. Partial CDR3 DNA: TGTGCCAGCAGTCCCCCGGGACTGGGGGTGGGAGAACAGTAC. It codes for CASSPPGLGVGEQY. In full, the CDR3 reads CASSPPGLGVGEQYF.